The source of this T cell receptor beta chain is a study of human T cells and chemical hapten exposure. TCRdb reprocessed the RACE reads with MiXCR, giving one entry per CDR3 protein. The table lists a few hundred thousand distinct CDR3 sequences, roughly 7.7% of them singletons. Time point indicated: pre-sensitization, week 0. As for treatment: therapeutic diphenylcyclopropenone sensitization with weekly scalp DPC. Germline V gene data show CDR1 as MDHEN and CDR2 as SYDVKM. This CDR3 comprises 11 residues. Trimming took 4 bases from V and 7 from J, leaving 7 bases between them. The chain uses TRBV28 and TRBJ2-5; a possible D gene is TRBD1 (5 bases). The sequencing used whole blood, collected in connection with sensitization to the hapten diphenylcyclopropenone (DPC). The receptor's source is a man aged 18-30 years with alopecia areata. Some clones in this sample may be carry-over from other donors' samples. CDR3 protein: CASSSQGTQYF. The CDR3 nucleotides read TGTGCCAGCAGTTCGCAGGGGACCCAGTACTTC.